This T cell receptor beta chain was profiled in a study of T cell repertoires in cytomegalovirus infection. Study background: TCR beta signatures that were public indicated CMV infection and matching HLA type.

The CDR3 extends over 12 amino acids. In germline, CDR1 is DFQATT, CDR2 SNEGSKA (reference sequence). Each CDR3 protein is one row after TCRdb ran MiXCR on the reads. Seen here are some 400,000 distinct CDR3 sequences, about a third observed once, and the top ten hold roughly 15%. What was sequenced was PBMCs. The sequence came from a human donor in good health (CMV status not recorded). Some clones in this sample may be carry-over from other donors' samples. This chain connects TRBV20-1 to TRBJ2-5; 8 bases match TRBD1. The CDR3 DNA reads as TGCAGAGTCGACAGGGGAACGGAGACCCAGTACTTC. The encoded protein is CRVDRGTETQYF.